Following are 5 T cell receptor beta chains from one sample sequenced in a study of OX40 agonist ivuxolimab in advanced cancers. TCRdb's table, derived via immunoSEQ multiplex PCR, lists solely in-frame clones and lacks some. Of tens of thousands of clones in the sample, around 83% were seen once. The sample in question was CD4+ or CD8+ T cells sorted from blood, obtained in a trial of the OX40 agonist ivuxolimab. The receptors derive from an adult with an advanced solid tumor such as melanoma, head and neck, liver or kidney cancer.

The V gene is TRBV28, the J gene TRBJ2-7; D might be TRBD1 (5 bases). The V and J ends lost 4 bases and 0 bases respectively, with 7 bases between them. CDR3 length: 13 amino acids. Germline CDR1 MDHEN, CDR2 SYDVKM. CDR3 region: CASSWGHSYEQYF. The DNA of the CDR3 is TGTGCCAGCAGTTGGGGCCACTCCTACGAGCAGTACTTC.

The genes are TRBV7-6 and TRBJ2-7, with D perhaps matching TRBD1 (5 bases). The germline V and J ends were trimmed by 4 bases and 3 bases, with 10 bases remaining between them. The CDR3 loop spans 13 amino acids. The germline V gene encodes CDR1 SGHVS and CDR2 FNYEAQ. CDR3 coding DNA: TGTGCCAGCAGCTACAGGCCCCTCTACGAGCAGTACTTC. Its translation: CASSYRPLYEQYF.

The chain is built from TRBV9 and TRBJ2-5; 13 bases fit TRBD2. The CDR3 has 17 amino acids. Trimming took 3 bases from V and 5 from J; bases not matched to a gene: 10. Germline lookup yields CDR1 SGDLS and CDR2 YYNGEE. The CDR3 nucleotides are TGTGCCAGCAGCGCGGAGGGACGACTAGCGGGAGGTGAGACCCAGTACTTC. Encoded protein: CASSAEGRLAGGETQYF.

The chain joins TRBV5-1 to TRBJ1-4, with D possibly being TRBD1 (6 bases). Per the germline V gene, CDR1 is SGHRS and CDR2 is YFSETQ. The CDR3 sequence is 15 residues long. The V end lost 5 bases, the J end lost 10 bases, and 21 bases lay between the germline ends. The CDR3 nucleotides are TGCGCCAGCAGTAGTTCCGGGACAAGGCAAGGAAAACTGTTTTTT. It specifies CASSSSGTRQGKLFF.

The chain combines TRBV7-9 with TRBJ2-3; the D gene is possibly TRBD1 (6 bases). V dropped 4 bases and J dropped 2 bases, with 16 bases sitting between them. The CDR3 has 16 residues. CDR1 is SEHNR, CDR2 FQNEAQ, per germline (reference sequence). DNA for the CDR3: TGTGCCAGCAGCTCGAACCGGGACACCTACACAGATACGCAGTATTTT. Protein: CASSSNRDTYTDTQYF. Using reference TRBV7-9 and TRBJ2-3 for the parts outside the CDR3, the full variable domain is DTGVSQNPRHKITKRGQNVTFRCDPISEHNRLYWYRQTLGQGPEFLTYFQNEAQLEKSRLLSDRFSAERPKGSFSTLEIQRTEQGDSAMYLCASSSNRDTYTDTQYFGPGTRLTVL.